This T cell receptor (beta chain) is from a study of graft-versus-host responses after intestinal transplantation. V was shortened by 0 bases and J by 5 bases, with 7 bases between the two germline ends. CDR1 and CDR2 from the germline V gene are MGHRA and YSYEKL. The CDR3 is 13 residues long. On this clone itself: The antigen is not known. This sample also contains other DNA sequences that code for the same CDR3.

TCRdb's table, derived via immunoSEQ multiplex PCR, lists solely in-frame clones and lacks some. The sample carries tens of thousands of clones, about 90% recorded once. Study conclusions and caveats: Within the allografts of patients who had graft-donor T cell macrochimerism, graft-versus-host to host-versus-graft clonal ratios were high.

The J gene is TRBJ1-1, the V gene TRBV4-1; unclear D gene. The specimen comprised unstimulated CD8+ T cells sorted from spleen or lymph node cells, sampled before intestinal transplant. The receptor comes from a human donor who received an intestinal transplant. The CDR3 sequence is CASSQESSTEAFF. The CDR3 nucleotides read TGCGCCAGCAGCCAAGAGTCGAGTACTGAAGCTTTCTTT.